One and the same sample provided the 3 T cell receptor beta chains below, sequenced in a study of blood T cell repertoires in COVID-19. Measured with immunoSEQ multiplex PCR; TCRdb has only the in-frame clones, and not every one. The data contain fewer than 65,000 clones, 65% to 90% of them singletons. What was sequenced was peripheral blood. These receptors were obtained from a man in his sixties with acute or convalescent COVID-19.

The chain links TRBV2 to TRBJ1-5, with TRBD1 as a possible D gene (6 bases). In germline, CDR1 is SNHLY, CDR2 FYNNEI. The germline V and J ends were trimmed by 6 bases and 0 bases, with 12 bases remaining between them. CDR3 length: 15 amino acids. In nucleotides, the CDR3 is TGTGCCAGCAGCAGGACAGCAAATAGCAATCAGCCCCAGCATTTT. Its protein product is CASSRTANSNQPQHF.

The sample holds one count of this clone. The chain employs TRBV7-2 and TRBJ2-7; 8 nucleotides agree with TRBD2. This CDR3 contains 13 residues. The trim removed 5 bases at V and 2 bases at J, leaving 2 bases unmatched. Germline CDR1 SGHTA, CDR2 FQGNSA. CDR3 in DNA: TGTGCCAGCAGCGGTAGCGGGGCCTACGAGCAGTACTTC. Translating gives CASSGSGAYEQYF. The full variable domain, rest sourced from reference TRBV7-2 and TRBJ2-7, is GAGVSQSPSNKVTEKGKDVELRCDPISGHTALYWYRQSLGQGLEFLIYFQGNSAPDKSGLPSDRFSAERTGGSVSTLTIQRTQQEDSAVYLCASSGSGAYEQYFGPGTRLTVT.

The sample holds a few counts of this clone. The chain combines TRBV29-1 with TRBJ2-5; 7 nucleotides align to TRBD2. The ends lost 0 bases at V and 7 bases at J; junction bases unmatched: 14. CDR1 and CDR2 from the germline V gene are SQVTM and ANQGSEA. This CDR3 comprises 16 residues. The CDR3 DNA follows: TGCAGCGTTGAAGATAGGTTGGGGCGGGGGATGGGGACCCAGTACTTC. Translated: CSVEDRLGRGMGTQYF.